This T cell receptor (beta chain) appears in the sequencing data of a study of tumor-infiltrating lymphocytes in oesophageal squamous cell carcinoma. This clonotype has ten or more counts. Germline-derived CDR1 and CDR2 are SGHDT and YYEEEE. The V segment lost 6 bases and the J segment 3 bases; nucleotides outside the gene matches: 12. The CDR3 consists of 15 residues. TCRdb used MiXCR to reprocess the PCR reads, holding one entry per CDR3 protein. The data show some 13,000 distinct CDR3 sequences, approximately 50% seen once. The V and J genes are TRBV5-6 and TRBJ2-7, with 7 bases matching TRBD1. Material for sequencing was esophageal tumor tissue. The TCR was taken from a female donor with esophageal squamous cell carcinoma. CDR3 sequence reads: CASILGRTGRYEQYF. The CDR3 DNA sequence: TGTGCCAGCATCCTGGGGCGGACAGGACGCTACGAGCAGTACTTC.